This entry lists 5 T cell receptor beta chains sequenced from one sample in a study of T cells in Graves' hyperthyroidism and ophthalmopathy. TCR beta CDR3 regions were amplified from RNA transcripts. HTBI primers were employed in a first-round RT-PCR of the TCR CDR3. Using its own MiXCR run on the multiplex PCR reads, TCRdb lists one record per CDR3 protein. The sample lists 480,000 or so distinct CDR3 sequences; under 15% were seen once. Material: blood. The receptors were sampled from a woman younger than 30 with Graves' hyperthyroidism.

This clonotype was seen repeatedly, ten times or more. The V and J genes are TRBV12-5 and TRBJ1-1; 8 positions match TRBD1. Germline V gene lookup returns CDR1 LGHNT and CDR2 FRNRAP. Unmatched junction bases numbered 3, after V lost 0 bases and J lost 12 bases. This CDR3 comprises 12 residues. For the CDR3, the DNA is TGTGCTAGTGGTTTGGTACAGGGGGGAACTTTCTTT. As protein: CASGLVQGGTFF. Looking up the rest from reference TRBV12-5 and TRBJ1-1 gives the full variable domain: DARVTQTPRHKVTEMGQEVTMRCQPILGHNTVFWYRQTMMQGLELLAYFRNRAPLDDSGMPKDRFSAEMPDATLATLKIQPSEPRDSAVYFCASGLVQGGTFFGQGTRLTVV.

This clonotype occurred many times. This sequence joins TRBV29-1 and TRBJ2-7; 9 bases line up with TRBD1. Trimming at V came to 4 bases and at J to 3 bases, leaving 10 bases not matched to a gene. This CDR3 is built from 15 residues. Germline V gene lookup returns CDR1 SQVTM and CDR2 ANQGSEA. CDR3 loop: CSVGPRTGDLYEQYF. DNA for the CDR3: TGCAGCGTTGGTCCTCGGACAGGGGATCTCTACGAGCAGTACTTC.

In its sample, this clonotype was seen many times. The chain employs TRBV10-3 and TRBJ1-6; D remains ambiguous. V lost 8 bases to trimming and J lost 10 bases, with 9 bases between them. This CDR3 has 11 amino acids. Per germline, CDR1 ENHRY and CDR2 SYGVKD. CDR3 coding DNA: TGTGCCATCGGGGAGGAATCACCCCTCCACTTT. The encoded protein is CAIGEESPLHF.

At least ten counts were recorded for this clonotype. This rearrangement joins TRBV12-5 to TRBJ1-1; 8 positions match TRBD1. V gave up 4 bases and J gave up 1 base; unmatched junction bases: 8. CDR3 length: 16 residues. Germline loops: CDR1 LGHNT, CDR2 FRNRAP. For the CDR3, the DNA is TGTGCTAGTGGTTATTCACCGACAGGGGCGAACACTGAAGCTTTCTTT. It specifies CASGYSPTGANTEAFF. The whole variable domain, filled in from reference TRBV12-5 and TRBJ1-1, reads DARVTQTPRHKVTEMGQEVTMRCQPILGHNTVFWYRQTMMQGLELLAYFRNRAPLDDSGMPKDRFSAEMPDATLATLKIQPSEPRDSAVYFCASGYSPTGANTEAFFGQGTRLTVV.

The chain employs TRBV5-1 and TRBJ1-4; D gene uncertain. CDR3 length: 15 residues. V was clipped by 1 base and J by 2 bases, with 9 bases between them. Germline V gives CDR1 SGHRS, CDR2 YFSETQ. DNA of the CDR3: TGCGCCAGCAGCTTGTGGGGAGACACTAATGAAAAACTGTTTTTT. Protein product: CASSLWGDTNEKLFF.